This T cell receptor (beta chain) was obtained from a study of identical twins. Study conclusions and caveats: Sequences that were out-of-frame, alpha and twin-shared displayed an excess of low generation probability.

A universal primer site was created by template switching, with the cDNA bearing unique molecular identifiers. From the 5' RACE reads, TCRdb called clonotypes with MiXCR, one entry per CDR3 protein. Among 500,000 to 600,000 distinct CDR3 sequences listed, about 20% were seen once. Everyone who donated was a healthy Caucasian. This clonotype was counted ten times or more. No antigen is known for it. V was clipped by 7 bases and J by 5 bases, with 7 bases between them. The CDR3 spans 10 residues. CDR1 and CDR2 (germline): SQVTM, ANQGSEA. These data were also filed under a second study, of T cells expressing NK-cell markers. That work adds: Dominant NKG2C+ clonotypes in a handful of donors made up 1.0-7.0% of CD8+ T cells.

The TCR originated in a woman aged 18-29 years in good health. Sequencing used CD4+ T cells sorted from blood. The chain employs TRBV29-1 and TRBJ2-3; D gene unclear. In nucleotides, the CDR3 is TGCAGCGCCGGTGGAGATACGCAGTATTTT. Translated, it gives CSAGGDTQYF.